This TCR beta chain was found in a study of T-cell reconstitution after alpha-beta-depleted transplantation in children. General observations from the study: By one year post-transplant, T-cell counts and diversity largely arose from T cells that were newly produced. Day-60 TCRbeta diversity that was high in some patients was derived from surviving recipient T cells and thymic progenitors. Several hundred graft clones that had expanded were reportedly the source of alpha-beta T cells about two months after transplant.

Comment on this clonotype: Its antigen is not known.

The CDR3 is 16 amino acids. CDR1 SGHVS and CDR2 FQNEAQ come from the germline V gene. V lost 3 bases to trimming and J lost 0 bases, with 12 bases between them. During its preparation, the TCRbeta library received unique molecular identifiers. TCRdb ran MiXCR on the PCR reads and lists one entry per CDR3 protein. The sample lists 250,000 to 400,000 distinct CDR3 sequences, roughly 21% occurring once. The source was PBMCs, mostly from graft donor cells, collected 180 days after TCRalphabeta/CD19-depleted stem cell transplant. This receptor was identified in a male patient younger than 18 who had a stem cell transplant for acute lymphoblastic leukemia, so the T cells may come from the graft donor. J is TRBJ1-5 and V is TRBV7-8; tentative D call: TRBD1 (5 bases). CDR3 in amino acids: CASSLGPLYSNQPQHF. CDR3 nucleotide sequence: TGTGCCAGCAGCTTGGGGCCCCTTTATAGCAATCAGCCCCAGCATTTT.